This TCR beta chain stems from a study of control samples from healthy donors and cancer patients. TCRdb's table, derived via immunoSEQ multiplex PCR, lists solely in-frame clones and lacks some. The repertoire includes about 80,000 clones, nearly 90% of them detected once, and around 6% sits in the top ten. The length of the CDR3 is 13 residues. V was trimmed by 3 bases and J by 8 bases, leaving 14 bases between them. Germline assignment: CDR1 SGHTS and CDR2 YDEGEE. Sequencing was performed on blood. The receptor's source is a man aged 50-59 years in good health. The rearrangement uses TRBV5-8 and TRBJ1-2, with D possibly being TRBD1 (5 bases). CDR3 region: CASSWGERGGYTF. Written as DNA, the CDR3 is TGTGCCAGCAGCTGGGGGGAGAGAGGAGGCTACACCTTC.